One and the same sample provided the 27 T cell receptor beta chains below, sequenced in a study of cytomegalovirus exposure and HLA in healthy donors. PCR employed 60 Vbeta and 13 Jbeta primers. The assay was immunoSEQ multiplex PCR, and TCRdb's table has in-frame clones only and misses some. The table shows about 160,000 clones, with more than 65% occurring only once. The sample comprised PBMCs. Receptors originate from a man in his fifties or sixties in good health and CMV-seropositive.

This chain connects TRBV4-2 to TRBJ2-1; the D gene is possibly TRBD2 (5 bases). With 2 bases removed from V and 7 bases from J, the gap between germline ends came to 18 bases. Germline V lookup: CDR1 LGHNA, CDR2 YNFKEQ. The CDR3 consists of 16 residues. The CDR3 bases are TGTGCCAGCAGCCAAAGCGGAGTTCACCCGAGAAATGAGCAGTTCTTC. Protein: CASSQSGVHPRNEQFF.

The chain recombines TRBV6-5 with TRBJ1-1; D is unresolved. V lost 5 bases and J lost 6, with 13 bases in between. Germline V lookup: CDR1 MNHEY, CDR2 SVGAGI. This CDR3 comprises 13 residues. CDR3 amino acids: CASSRQTRAEAFF. Written as DNA, the CDR3 is TGTGCCAGCAGTAGGCAGACGAGGGCTGAAGCTTTCTTT.

Of note for this clone: This CDR3 is also generated by other DNA sequences in the sample. This rearrangement joins TRBV5-6 to TRBJ1-5, with D unresolved. From germline, CDR1 is SGHDT and CDR2 YYEEEE. Trimming pared 1 base from V and 3 bases from J, leaving 8 bases between. The CDR3 covers 14 residues. The CDR3 DNA reads TGTGCCAGCAGCTTGTTAGGAGACAATCAGCCCCAGCATTTT. This translates into CASSLLGDNQPQHF.

This sequence joins TRBV6-4 and TRBJ2-1; TRBD1 matches 11 bases. The V gene's germline CDR1 is MRHNA and CDR2 SNTAGT. V was pared by 0 bases and J by 4 bases, with 2 bases of the junction left unmatched. The CDR3 runs to 16 residues. The CDR3 nucleotides are TGTGCCAGCAGTGACTCCGGACAGGGGGCGTACAATGAGCAGTTCTTC. This sequence encodes CASSDSGQGAYNEQFF.

The rearrangement joins TRBV7-8 to TRBJ2-2, with TRBD2 matching over 9 bases. This CDR3 is 17 amino acids long. Trimming took 2 bases from V and 0 from J; bases not matched to a gene: 4. Germline CDR1 and CDR2: SGHVS and FQNEAQ. DNA for the CDR3: TGTGCCAGCAGCTTAACGCTAGCGGGAACGAACACCGGGGAGCTGTTTTTT. Translating gives CASSLTLAGTNTGELFF. The complete variable domain, with remaining parts taken from reference TRBV7-8 and TRBJ2-2, reads GAGVSQSPRYKVAKRGQDVALRCDPISGHVSLFWYQQALGQGPEFLTYFQNEAQLDKSGLPSDRFFAERPEGSVSTLKIQRTQQEDSAVYLCASSLTLAGTNTGELFFGEGSRLTVL.

In this sample, this clone turned up a few times. The chain combines TRBV5-1 with TRBJ2-5; 12 nucleotides match TRBD2. Germline loops: CDR1 SGHRS, CDR2 YFSETQ. J was trimmed by 2 bases and V by 4 bases; bases with no gene match: 3. The CDR3 runs to 15 residues. CDR3 sequence reads: CASSRGTSGQETQYF. CDR3 coding DNA: TGCGCCAGCAGCCGAGGGACTAGCGGGCAAGAGACCCAGTACTTC. Supplemented by reference TRBV5-1 and TRBJ2-5, the full variable domain reads KAGVTQTPRYLIKTRGQQVTLSCSPISGHRSVSWYQQTPGQGLQFLFEYFSETQRNKGNFPGRFSGRQFSNSRSEMNVSTLELGDSALYLCASSRGTSGQETQYFGPGTRLLVL.

This chain joins TRBV4-1 and TRBJ1-6, with D possibly matching TRBD1 (6 bases). The germline V gene encodes CDR1 MGHRA and CDR2 YSYEKL. The CDR3 is made up of 14 amino acids. V gave up 3 bases and J gave up 9 bases, with 12 bases separating them. The CDR3 coding sequence is TGCGCCAGCAGCCATGCCAGGGGCGGTTCACCCCTCCACTTT. Translating it yields CASSHARGGSPLHF.

The chain is built from TRBV7-2 and TRBJ2-7; 11 bases line up with TRBD2. This CDR3 is built from 14 residues. The V segment lost 5 bases and the J segment 6 bases; nucleotides outside the gene matches: 6. Germline V lookup: CDR1 SGHTA, CDR2 FQGNSA. CDR3 bases: TGTGCCAGCAGCAATAGCGGGAGGGTTGGCGAGCAGTACTTC. It is translated as CASSNSGRVGEQYF.

The rearrangement uses TRBV29-1 and TRBJ1-5; tentative D call: TRBD1 (6 bases). The CDR3 contains 15 residues. Trimming left V 6 bases short and J 4 bases short, with 19 bases between. Germline lookup yields CDR1 SQVTM and CDR2 ANQGSEA. In DNA form, the CDR3 reads TGCAGCGTCCGAGTCGTGACAGGACGTAATCAGCCCCAGCATTTT. Amino acid sequence: CSVRVVTGRNQPQHF.

V gene TRBV5-1 combines with J gene TRBJ2-3; D unresolved. The germline CDR1 and CDR2 sequences are SGHRS and YFSETQ. The V gene lost 0 bases and the J gene lost 4 bases, with 9 bases spanning the gap. This CDR3 is 14 amino acids long. In DNA form, the CDR3 reads TGCGCCAGCAGCTTGGGACCAGGTTCAGATACGCAGTATTTT. Residues: CASSLGPGSDTQYF.

This rearrangement joins TRBV29-1 to TRBJ2-7; D possibly corresponds to TRBD1 (5 bases). V was shortened by 7 bases and J by 5 bases, with 12 bases between the two germline ends. CDR3 size: 11 residues. Looked up from germline, CDR1 is SQVTM and CDR2 is ANQGSEA. CDR3 in DNA: TGCAGCGCCAAACAGGTCCACGAGCAGTACTTC. It translates to CSAKQVHEQYF.

This clone is deemed medium-sized (0.01 to 0.1%). The CDR3 here is CASRDRRNTEAFF. CDR3 coding DNA: TGTGCCAGTAGGGACAGGAGAAACACTGAAGCTTTCTTT. The chain links TRBV19 to TRBJ1-1; 7 positions match TRBD1. Germline loops: CDR1 LNHDA, CDR2 SQIVND (reference sequence). Trimming at V came to 6 bases and at J to 2 bases, leaving 3 bases not matched to a gene. This CDR3 has 13 residues.

A few counts support this clone. V is TRBV28 and J is TRBJ2-7, with D perhaps matching TRBD2 (6 bases). CDR3 size: 15 residues. The germline V gene has CDR1 MDHEN and CDR2 SYDVKM. Trimming pared 6 bases from V and 7 bases from J, leaving 22 bases between. This CDR3 is CASRSPGLGVWEQYF. DNA of the CDR3: TGTGCCAGCAGGTCTCCGGGACTGGGCGTCTGGGAGCAGTACTTC. Complete variable domain (other parts from reference TRBV28 and TRBJ2-7): DVKVTQSSRYLVKRTGEKVFLECVQDMDHENMFWYRQDPGLGLRLIYFSYDVKMKEKGDIPEGYSVSREKKERFSLILESASTNQTSMYLCASRSPGLGVWEQYFGPGTRLTVT.

The rearrangement uses TRBV5-8 and TRBJ2-1, with a weak D call TRBD2 (6 bases). The germline gives CDR1 SGHTS, CDR2 YDEGEE. CDR3 length equals 17 residues. The V gene lost 1 base and the J gene lost 8 bases, with 22 bases spanning the gap. The CDR3 DNA follows: TGTGCCAGCAGCTTGTTGGGAGGTAGCGGAGGGGCCGATGAGCAGTTCTTC. This gives the protein CASSLLGGSGGADEQFF.

In regard to this clone: One end of the junction varies from germline; a read error may be responsible. The chain carries TRBV9 and TRBJ1-2, with D perhaps matching TRBD1 (6 bases). Germline lookup yields CDR1 SGDLS and CDR2 YYNGEE. This CDR3 comprises 15 residues. CDR3 coding DNA: TGTGCCAGCGGCGTAGAACAGGGTGTTTTGTATGGCTACACCTTC. This sequence encodes CASGVEQGVLYGYTF.

There are a few counts of this clone. The V call is TRBV27, the J call TRBJ2-1; 12 bases line up with TRBD2. CDR1 and CDR2 (germline): MNHEY, SMNVEV (reference sequence). Trimming cost V 8 bases and J 15 bases; bases outside gene matches: 8. The CDR3 spans 12 residues. CDR3 sequence reads: CASWGTTSGRFF. Here the CDR3 DNA reads TGTGCCAGCTGGGGCACGACTAGCGGGAGGTTCTTC.

This chain joins TRBV28 and TRBJ2-7, with TRBD1 identical over 9 bases. Germline V lookup: CDR1 MDHEN, CDR2 SYDVKM. V was pared by 5 bases and J by 5 bases, with 10 bases of the junction left unmatched. The CDR3 has 15 amino acids. The CDR3 region is CASSGLGTGSHEQYF. The DNA of the CDR3 is TGTGCCAGCAGTGGTCTCGGGACAGGGTCCCACGAGCAGTACTTC.

Comments on this clone: This sample includes further DNA sequences coding for the same CDR3. This chain links TRBV5-5 with TRBJ2-3; TRBD2 agrees at 12 bases. The germline gives CDR1 SGHKS, CDR2 YYEKEE (reference sequence). This CDR3 comprises 15 residues. With 4 bases clipped from V and 4 bases from J, the junction kept 4 bases outside the gene matches. In DNA, the CDR3 is TGTGCCAGCAGCCTGAGACTAGCGGGAGCAGATACGCAGTATTTT. Its translation is CASSLRLAGADTQYF.

For this clone: Other DNA sequences within the sample encode an identical CDR3. V gene TRBV5-1 combines with J gene TRBJ1-5; D gene ambiguous. The V and J ends lost 0 bases and 5 bases respectively, with 6 bases between them. The CDR3 consists of 13 residues. Germline values: CDR1 SGHRS, CDR2 YFSETQ. The CDR3 sequence: CASSLVPDQPQHF. The CDR3 nucleotides read TGCGCCAGCAGCTTGGTGCCGGATCAGCCCCAGCATTTT. Supplemented by reference TRBV5-1 and TRBJ1-5, the full variable domain reads KAGVTQTPRYLIKTRGQQVTLSCSPISGHRSVSWYQQTPGQGLQFLFEYFSETQRNKGNFPGRFSGRQFSNSRSEMNVSTLELGDSALYLCASSLVPDQPQHFGDGTRLSIL.

This chain joins TRBV19 and TRBJ2-7; 8 nucleotides agree with TRBD2. V was pared by 6 bases and J by 1 base, with 8 bases of the junction left unmatched. Germline CDR1 LNHDA, CDR2 SQIVND (reference sequence). There are 15 residues in the CDR3. The CDR3 loop reads CASSWGSGTSYEQYF. CDR3 in DNA: TGTGCCAGTAGCTGGGGTAGCGGGACTTCCTACGAGCAGTACTTC.

The chain joins TRBV7-2 to TRBJ1-5; TRBD1 agrees at 7 bases. This CDR3 is built from 13 residues. J gave up 5 bases and V 5 bases, and 3 bases lay outside the gene matches. From germline, CDR1 is SGHTA and CDR2 FQGNSA. CDR3 nucleotides: TGTGCCAGCAGCCTTACAGGGGATCAGCCCCAGCATTTT. Translated, it gives CASSLTGDQPQHF.

This chain links TRBV5-1 with TRBJ2-7, with 8 nucleotides matching TRBD2. V gave up 1 base and J gave up 5 bases; unmatched junction bases: 5. The CDR3 covers 14 residues. Germline CDR1 and CDR2: SGHRS and YFSETQ. This CDR3 reads CASSLKREMHEQYF. The DNA for the CDR3 is TGCGCCAGCAGCTTGAAGCGGGAGATGCACGAGCAGTACTTC.

The V call is TRBV19, the J call TRBJ2-7; possibly TRBD2 for D (5 bases). CDR3 length: 17 residues. Trimming took off 0 bases at V and 3 bases at J, with 18 bases between the two ends. The V gene's germline CDR1 is LNHDA and CDR2 SQIVND (reference sequence). The CDR3 DNA reads as TGTGCCAGTAGTATAGATTTTAGTCGAACTAGGGTCTACGAGCAGTACTTC. It is translated as CASSIDFSRTRVYEQYF. The full variable domain, with the rest looked up from reference TRBV19 and TRBJ2-7, is DGGITQSPKYLFRKEGQNVTLSCEQNLNHDAMYWYRQDPGQGLRLIYYSQIVNDFQKGDIAEGYSVSREKKESFPLTVTSAQKNPTAFYLCASSIDFSRTRVYEQYFGPGTRLTVT.

This clone was detected only a few times. The V and J genes are TRBV5-4 and TRBJ2-5; tentative D call: TRBD1 (5 bases). The CDR3 extends over 14 amino acids. The germline V gene encodes CDR1 SGHNT and CDR2 YYREEE (reference sequence). Trimming left V 1 base short and J 5 bases short, with 12 bases between. The DNA of the CDR3 is TGTGCCAGCAGCTTGAGCTCAGGGTATGAGACCCAGTACTTC. Residues: CASSLSSGYETQYF.

This clone was counted a single time. The rearrangement joins TRBV6-5 to TRBJ2-3; 9 nucleotides match TRBD2. After removal of 6 bases from V and 3 bases from J, the junction contained 7 bases not matched to a gene. CDR3 length: 15 residues. From germline, CDR1 is MNHEY and CDR2 SVGAGI. The CDR3 region is CASRTLAGGTDTQYF. For the CDR3, the DNA is TGTGCCAGCAGGACACTAGCGGGCGGTACAGATACGCAGTATTTT.

V usage is TRBV11-3 and J usage is TRBJ2-2; weak D call: TRBD2 (5 bases). This CDR3 comprises 20 residues. V lost 1 base, J lost 6 bases, and 27 bases lay in between. In germline, CDR1 is SGHNT, CDR2 YENEEA. In DNA form, the CDR3 reads TGTGCCAGCAGCTTAGTGTGGTCTGGAGGCGGTATACCTTATTCCGGGGAGCTGTTTTTT. Its translation is CASSLVWSGGGIPYSGELFF. Looking up the rest from reference TRBV11-3 and TRBJ2-2 gives the full variable domain: EAGVVQSPRYKIIEKKQPVAFWCNPISGHNTLYWYLQNLGQGPELLIRYENEEAVDDSQLPKDRFSAERLKGVDSTLKIQPAELGDSAVYLCASSLVWSGGGIPYSGELFFGEGSRLTVL.

The chain uses TRBV5-4 and TRBJ2-1; a weak D match, TRBD1 (5 bases). Germline V gene sequence: CDR1 SGHNT, CDR2 YYREEE (reference sequence). This CDR3 contains 15 residues. Trimming shortened V by 0 bases and J by 0 bases, and 7 bases separated the two germline ends. CDR3 sequence (DNA): TGTGCCAGCAGCTTGGACAGGAGCTCCTACAATGAGCAGTTCTTC. It codes for CASSLDRSSYNEQFF. Full variable domain (outside the CDR3, taken from reference TRBV5-4 and TRBJ2-1): ETGVTQSPTHLIKTRGQQVTLRCSSQSGHNTVSWYQQALGQGPQFIFQYYREEENGRGNFPPRFSGLQFPNYSSELNVNALELDDSALYLCASSLDRSSYNEQFFGPGTRLTVL.